The entry below gives a single TCR beta chain sequence along with its context. The ends lost 2 bases at V and 8 bases at J; junction bases unmatched: 9. Germline V gene data show CDR1 as SGHDT and CDR2 as YYEEEE. The CDR3 consists of 15 residues. These data originate in a study of blood T cell repertoires in COVID-19. Study-level background: Samples of COVID-19 (acute and convalescent) were obtained from the United States, Italy and Spain. The analysed material was cDNA or gDNA that came from T cells, B-cell-depleted T cells, or PBMCs.

The data were produced by immunoSEQ multiplex PCR, yet TCRdb's version contains in-frame clones alone and is incomplete. This sample has 22,000 or so clones, with roughly nine tenths found just once. The J gene is TRBJ1-4, the V gene TRBV5-6; 7 bases fit TRBD1. This TCR derives from a human donor in a cohort sampled during active COVID-19. Sequences were obtained from peripheral blood. CDR3: CASSFTGVGGEKLFF. CDR3 bases: TGTGCCAGCAGCTTCACAGGGGTAGGAGGAGAAAAACTGTTTTTT.